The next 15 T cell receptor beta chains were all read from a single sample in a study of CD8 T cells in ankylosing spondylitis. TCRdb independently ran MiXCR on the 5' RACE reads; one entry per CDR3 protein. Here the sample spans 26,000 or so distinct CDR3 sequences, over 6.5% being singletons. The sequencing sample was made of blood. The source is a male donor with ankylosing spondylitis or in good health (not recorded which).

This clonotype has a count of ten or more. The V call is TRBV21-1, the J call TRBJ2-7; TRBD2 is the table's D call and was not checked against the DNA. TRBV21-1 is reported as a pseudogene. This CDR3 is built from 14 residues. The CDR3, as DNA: TGTGCCAGCAGCAACCCGCCGTCCACCTACGAGCAGTACGTC. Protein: CASSNPPSTYEQYV.

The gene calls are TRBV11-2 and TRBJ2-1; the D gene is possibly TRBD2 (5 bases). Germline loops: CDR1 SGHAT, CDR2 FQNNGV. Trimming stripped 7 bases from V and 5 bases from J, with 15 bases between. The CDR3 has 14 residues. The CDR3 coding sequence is TGTGCCAGCAAAAAAGCTTACGGGGACAATGAGCAGTTCTTC. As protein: CASKKAYGDNEQFF.

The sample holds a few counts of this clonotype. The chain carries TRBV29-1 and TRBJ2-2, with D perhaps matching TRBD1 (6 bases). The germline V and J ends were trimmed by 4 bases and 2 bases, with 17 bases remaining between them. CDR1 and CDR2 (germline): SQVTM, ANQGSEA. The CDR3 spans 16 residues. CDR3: CSVGRNGGSNTGELFF. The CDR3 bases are TGCAGCGTTGGGCGGAATGGGGGCTCCAACACCGGGGAGCTGTTTTTT.

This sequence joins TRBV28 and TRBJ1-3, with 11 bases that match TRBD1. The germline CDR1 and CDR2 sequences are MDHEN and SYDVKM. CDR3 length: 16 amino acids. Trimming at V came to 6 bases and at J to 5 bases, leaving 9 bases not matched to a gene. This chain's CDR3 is CASRSDGTGGRNTIYF. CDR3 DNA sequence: TGTGCCAGCAGATCTGACGGGACAGGGGGTCGAAACACCATATATTTT. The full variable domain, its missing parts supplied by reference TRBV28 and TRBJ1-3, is DVKVTQSSRYLVKRTGEKVFLECVQDMDHENMFWYRQDPGLGLRLIYFSYDVKMKEKGDIPEGYSVSREKKERFSLILESASTNQTSMYLCASRSDGTGGRNTIYFGEGSWLTVV.

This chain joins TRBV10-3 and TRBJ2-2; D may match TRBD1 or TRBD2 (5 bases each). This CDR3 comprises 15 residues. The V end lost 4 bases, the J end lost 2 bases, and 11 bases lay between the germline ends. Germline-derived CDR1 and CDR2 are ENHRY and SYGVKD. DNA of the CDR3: TGTGCCATCAGTGTCGAGGGACCAAACACCGGGGAGCTGTTTTTT. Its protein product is CAISVEGPNTGELFF.

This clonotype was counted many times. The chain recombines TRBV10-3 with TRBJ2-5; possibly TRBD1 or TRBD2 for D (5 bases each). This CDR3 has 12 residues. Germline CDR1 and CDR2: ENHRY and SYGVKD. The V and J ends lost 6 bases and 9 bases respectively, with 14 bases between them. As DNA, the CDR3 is TGTGCCATCAGCCTCGGGGACGGGGCCCAGTACTTC. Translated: CAISLGDGAQYF.

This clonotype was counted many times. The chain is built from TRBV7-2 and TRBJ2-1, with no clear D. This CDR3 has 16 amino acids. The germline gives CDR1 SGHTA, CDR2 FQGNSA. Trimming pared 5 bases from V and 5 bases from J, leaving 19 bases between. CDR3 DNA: TGTGCCAGCAGCGGCCTTTTGGCCCCTAAACACAATGAGCAGTTCTTC. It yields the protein CASSGLLAPKHNEQFF.

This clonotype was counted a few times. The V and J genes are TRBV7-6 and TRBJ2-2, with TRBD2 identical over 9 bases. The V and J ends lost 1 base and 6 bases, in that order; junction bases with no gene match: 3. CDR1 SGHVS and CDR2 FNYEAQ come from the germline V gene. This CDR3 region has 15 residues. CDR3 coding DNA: TGTGCCAGCAGCTTAGGTAGCGGGAGCGCCGGGGAGCTGTTTTTT. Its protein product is CASSLGSGSAGELFF.

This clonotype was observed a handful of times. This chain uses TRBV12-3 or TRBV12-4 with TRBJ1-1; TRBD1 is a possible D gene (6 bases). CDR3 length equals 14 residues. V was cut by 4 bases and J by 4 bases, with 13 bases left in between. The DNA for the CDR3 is TGTGCCAGCAGTTCACAGGGAAGAGGCACTGAAGCTTTCTTT. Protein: CASSSQGRGTEAFF.

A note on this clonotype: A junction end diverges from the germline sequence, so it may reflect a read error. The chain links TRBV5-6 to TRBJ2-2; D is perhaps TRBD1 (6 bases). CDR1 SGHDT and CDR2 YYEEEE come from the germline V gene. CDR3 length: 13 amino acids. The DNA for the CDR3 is TGCGCCAGCAGCTTACAGGGTGGAGGGGAGCTGTTTTTT. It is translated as CASSLQGGGELFF.

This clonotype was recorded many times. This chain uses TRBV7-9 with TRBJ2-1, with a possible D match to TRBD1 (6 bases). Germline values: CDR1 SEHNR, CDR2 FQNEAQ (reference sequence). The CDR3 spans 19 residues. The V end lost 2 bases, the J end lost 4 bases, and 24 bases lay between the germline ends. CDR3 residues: CASSLRGVGPGQPYNEQFF. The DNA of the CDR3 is TGTGCCAGCAGCTTACGTGGCGTGGGGCCTGGACAGCCTTACAATGAGCAGTTCTTC.

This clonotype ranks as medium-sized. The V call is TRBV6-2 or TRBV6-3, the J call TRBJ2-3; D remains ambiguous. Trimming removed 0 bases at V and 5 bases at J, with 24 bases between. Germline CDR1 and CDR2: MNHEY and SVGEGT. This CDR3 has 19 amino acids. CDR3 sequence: CASSYSFGGDDSLQDTQYF. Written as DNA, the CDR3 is TGTGCCAGCAGTTACTCATTCGGTGGGGATGATTCCTTGCAAGATACGCAGTATTTT.

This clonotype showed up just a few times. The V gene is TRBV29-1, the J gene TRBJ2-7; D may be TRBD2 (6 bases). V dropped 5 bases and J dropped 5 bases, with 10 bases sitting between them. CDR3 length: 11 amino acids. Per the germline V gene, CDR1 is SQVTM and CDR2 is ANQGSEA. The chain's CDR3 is CSVIWGDEQYF. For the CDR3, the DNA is TGCAGCGTTATATGGGGGGACGAGCAGTACTTC.

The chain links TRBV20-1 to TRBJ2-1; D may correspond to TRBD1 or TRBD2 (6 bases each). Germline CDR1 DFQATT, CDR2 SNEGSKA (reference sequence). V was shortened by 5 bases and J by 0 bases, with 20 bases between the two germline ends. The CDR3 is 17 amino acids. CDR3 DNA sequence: TGCAGTGCTCCCCCCCCAGGGGACTCTAGCTCCTACAATGAGCAGTTCTTC. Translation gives CSAPPPGDSSSYNEQFF.

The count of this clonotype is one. The CDR3, as DNA: TGTGCCTGGAGTGTGCTAGCTGGAAATGAGCAGTTCTTC. Its translation is CAWSVLAGNEQFF. The gene calls are TRBV30 and TRBJ2-1; D is possibly TRBD2 (5 bases). CDR3 length: 13 residues. CDR1 GTSNPN and CDR2 SVGIG come from the germline V gene (reference sequence). V lost 0 bases and J lost 7, with 10 bases in between.